The 10 T cell receptor beta chains below were found in one sample sequenced in a study of response to subunit inactivated influenza vaccine. MiXCR was run by TCRdb on the RT-PCR reads, yielding one entry per CDR3 protein. The sample comprises over 400,000 distinct CDR3 sequences, under 15% of which are singletons, and around 13% rests with the top ten. The sample here was PBMCs from blood, taken roughly 46 days after vaccination. The source of these receptors is a man in his fifties or sixties who received an inactivated influenza vaccine.

J is TRBJ2-7 and V is TRBV4-2, with D perhaps assigned TRBD1 or TRBD2 (5 bases each). This CDR3 is 13 amino acids long. Between the trimmed V and J ends, which lost 4 bases and 3 bases, there was a span of 10 bases. The germline V gene encodes CDR1 LGHNA and CDR2 YNFKEQ. The DNA for the CDR3 is TGTGCCAGCAGCCGGGACGGGGACTACGAGCAGTACTTC. It is translated as CASSRDGDYEQYF.

This clonotype was recorded many times. The J gene is TRBJ2-1, the V gene TRBV12-3 or TRBV12-4, with D possibly matching TRBD2 (6 bases). This CDR3 contains 16 residues. V gave up 6 bases and J gave up 0 bases, with 15 bases separating them. The CDR3 reads CASSLEDGSSYNEQFF. The CDR3 DNA is TGTGCCAGCAGCCTTGAGGACGGGAGCTCCTACAATGAGCAGTTCTTC.

The chain joins TRBV15 to TRBJ2-5; tentatively, D is TRBD1 (6 bases). The CDR3 spans 14 residues. Germline loops: CDR1 LNHNV, CDR2 YYDKDF (reference sequence). The V and J ends lost 6 bases and 5 bases respectively, with 16 bases between them. CDR3 nucleotide sequence: TGTGCCACCAGTACGCGGGTCCAGGGGGAGACCCAGTACTTC. Protein product: CATSTRVQGETQYF.

Comment on this clonotype: A read error may be the cause here, since a much bigger clone is one base away. The chain is built from TRBV28 and TRBJ2-5; D is possibly TRBD1 or TRBD2 (5 bases each). The CDR3 has 15 amino acids. With 6 bases removed from V and 5 bases from J, the gap between germline ends came to 19 bases. In germline, CDR1 is MDHEN, CDR2 SYDVKM. The CDR3 loop reads CASRGRGGGHETQYF. In DNA form, the CDR3 reads TGTGCCAGCAGGGGGCGTGGAGGCGGACACGAGACCCAGTACTTC.

This clonotype turned up a few times. The rearrangement joins TRBV5-5 to TRBJ1-1, with a tentative D call TRBD1 (5 bases). This CDR3 is 13 amino acids long. V was pared by 0 bases and J by 11 bases, with 14 bases between. Germline-derived CDR1 and CDR2 are SGHKS and YYEKEE (reference sequence). CDR3 in amino acids: CASSLGDSGGAFF. DNA for the CDR3: TGTGCCAGCAGCTTGGGAGACAGCGGTGGGGCTTTCTTT.

This chain joins TRBV5-1 and TRBJ2-2; the D is unclear. Germline V CDR1 and CDR2: SGHRS, YFSETQ. The CDR3 spans 13 residues. Trimming removed 5 bases at V and 5 bases at J, with 10 bases between. CDR3: CASRPDGTGELFF. As DNA, the CDR3 is TGCGCCAGCAGACCCGACGGTACCGGGGAGCTGTTTTTT. Full variable domain (missing parts from reference TRBV5-1 and TRBJ2-2): KAGVTQTPRYLIKTRGQQVTLSCSPISGHRSVSWYQQTPGQGLQFLFEYFSETQRNKGNFPGRFSGRQFSNSRSEMNVSTLELGDSALYLCASRPDGTGELFFGEGSRLTVL.

This clonotype showed up just a few times. CDR3 in DNA: TGCGCCAGCAGCTTACAGTCGGGTCCCGCGAACATTCAGTACTTC. It yields the protein CASSLQSGPANIQYF. The J gene is TRBJ2-4, the V gene TRBV5-1; D is unresolved. The V and J ends lost 2 bases and 7 bases respectively, with 16 bases between them. CDR3 length: 15 amino acids. Germline CDR1 reads SGHRS; CDR2 reads YFSETQ.

This clonotype was counted many times. The chain combines TRBV12-3 or TRBV12-4 with TRBJ2-3; TRBD1 aligns across 8 bases. The CDR3 is 13 amino acids. Trimming removed 5 bases from V and 6 bases from J; junction bases left unmatched: 4. The CDR3 sequence is CASSIHRGDTQYF. The CDR3 DNA follows: TGTGCCAGCAGTATCCACAGGGGGGATACGCAGTATTTT.

The chain has TRBV20-1 and TRBJ1-2; no firm D call. This CDR3 has 14 residues. V lost 0 bases, J lost 3 bases, and 11 bases lay in between. Germline CDR1 is DFQATT and CDR2 is SNEGSKA (reference sequence). The CDR3 here is CSARDSQLYYGYTF. CDR3 nucleotides: TGCAGTGCTAGAGATTCCCAGCTTTACTATGGCTACACCTTC.

This clonotype was seen a few times. DNA of the CDR3: TGTGCCAGCCTCTTAGGGCCGGCCTCCACTGAAGCTTTCTTT. This sequence encodes CASLLGPASTEAFF. The V call is TRBV11-2, the J call TRBJ1-1, with D uncertain. Germline CDR1 and CDR2: SGHAT and FQNNGV. This CDR3 comprises 14 residues. Trimming removed 8 bases at V and 4 bases at J, with 17 bases between.